This T cell receptor (beta chain) was documented in a study of blood T cells in healthy people across ages. There are 13 residues in the CDR3. Germline-derived CDR1 and CDR2 are DFQATT and SNEGSKA (reference sequence). The ends were cut back, 3 bases at V and 9 bases at J, with 14 bases in the middle. Primed by a sample-barcoded 5' primer and a J-beta primer mix, a second PCR proceeded for about 7 to 11 cycles. TCRdb re-derived calls from the 5' RACE reads in MiXCR, one entry per CDR3 protein. This repertoire shows about 540,000 distinct CDR3 sequences, around 24% found once; its top ten account for approximately 10%. Separately, the same data were catalogued under a study of T cells of mothers and their children. Per that study: Second-PCR amplification with M1S added sample barcodes and 2-4 random nucleotides.

This sequence joins TRBV20-1 and TRBJ2-2; D is unresolved. This receptor was obtained from a boy aged 5-17 years in good health. Source material: blood. The CDR3 is CSARIGPARELFF. CDR3 coding DNA: TGCAGTGCTAGGATCGGGCCGGCCCGGGAGCTGTTTTTT.